Listed below are T cell receptor beta chains from one sample, sequenced in a study of blood T cell repertoires in COVID-19. Assay: immunoSEQ multiplex PCR; the TCRdb copy retains only in-frame clones and omits some. This table has around 68,000 clones, approximately 85% appearing once. Sequencing was done on a sample of peripheral blood. Receptor source: a man at least 80 years old with acute or convalescent COVID-19. Both conserved end residues are part of each CDR3. A D gene is named only where the DNA matches it firmly. The size of a clone is reported for some rows only, either as once, few or many, or as a class for expanded clones.

v_call	d_call	j_call	clone_size	cdr3_aa	cdr3_nt
TRBV5-1	TRBD2	TRBJ2-1	-	CASSPKRSGVDEQFF	TGCGCCAGCAGCCCTAAGCGGAGCGGGGTGGATGAGCAGTTCTTC
TRBV5-1	TRBD2	TRBJ2-2	-	CASSLSLAGAGGELFF	TGCGCCAGCAGCTTGAGCCTAGCGGGTGCGGGCGGGGAGCTGTTTTTT
TRBV11-3	-	TRBJ1-1	-	CASSATGTGNTEAFF	TGTGCCAGCAGCGCTACAGGAACAGGGAACACTGAAGCTTTCTTT
TRBV6-5	-	TRBJ2-1	-	CASSHRQNTKQFF	TGTGCCAGCAGTCACAGACAGAATACAAAACAGTTCTTC
TRBV27	TRBD1	TRBJ1-1	-	CASSTQGGNTEAFF	TGTGCCAGCAGTACCCAGGGGGGAAACACTGAAGCTTTCTTT
TRBV10-3	TRBD1	TRBJ2-5	-	CAIKSDRDPKETQYF	TGTGCCATCAAATCGGACAGGGACCCAAAAGAGACCCAGTACTTC
TRBV18	-	TRBJ1-3	-	CASSPSENSGNTIYF	TGTGCCAGCTCACCATCAGAAAACTCTGGAAACACCATATATTTT
TRBV27	TRBD2	TRBJ2-7	-	CASTILAGAYEQYF	TGTGCCAGCACCATTCTAGCGGGGGCCTACGAGCAGTACTTC
TRBV14	TRBD2	TRBJ2-3	-	CASSHRLAGVDTQYF	TGTGCCAGCAGCCATAGACTAGCGGGAGTGGATACGCAGTATTTT
TRBV5-1	-	TRBJ2-5	-	CASSLEDREGETQYF	TGCGCCAGCAGCTTGGAGGACAGGGAGGGGGAGACCCAGTACTTC
TRBV25-1	-	TRBJ1-1	-	CASSGGSYTEAFF	TGTGCCAGCAGTGGGGGCAGCTACACTGAAGCTTTCTTT
TRBV6-1	TRBD1	TRBJ2-7	-	CASRAGTAITYEQYF	TGTGCCAGCAGAGCCGGGACAGCTATTACCTACGAGCAGTACTTC
TRBV6-5	-	TRBJ2-1	-	CASSYGLANYNEQFF	TGTGCCAGCAGTTACGGGTTAGCGAACTACAATGAGCAGTTCTTC
TRBV30	-	TRBJ1-5	-	CAWSVLGGSRNQPQHF	TGTGCCTGGAGTGTATTGGGGGGGTCGCGCAATCAGCCCCAGCATTTT
TRBV7-2	TRBD2	TRBJ2-7	-	CASSLTSGSGPRYEQYF	TGTGCCAGCAGCTTGACTAGCGGGAGCGGTCCAAGATACGAGCAGTACTTC
TRBV19	TRBD1	TRBJ1-5	once	CASSRIGGQGNQPQHF	TGTGCCAGTAGCAGAATAGGGGGCCAGGGCAATCAGCCCCAGCATTTT
TRBV10-1	TRBD2	TRBJ2-5	-	CASSEGVGTSGGQETQYF	TGCGCCAGCAGTGAAGGGGTGGGTACTAGCGGGGGACAAGAGACCCAGTACTTC
TRBV18	-	TRBJ1-1	-	CASSPTTNTEAFF	TGTGCCAGCTCACCCACAACGAACACTGAAGCTTTCTTT
TRBV11-2	-	TRBJ2-3	-	CASSIRGIPSTDTQYF	TGTGCCAGCAGCATACGGGGAATACCTAGCACAGATACGCAGTATTTT
TRBV4-3	TRBD1	TRBJ2-1	-	CASSQFLTGTPYNEQFF	TGCGCCAGCAGCCAATTCTTGACAGGGACCCCCTACAATGAGCAGTTCTTC
TRBV9	TRBD1	TRBJ1-4	-	CASSGGQGGYEKLFF	TGTGCCAGCAGCGGGGGACAGGGAGGGTATGAAAAACTGTTTTTT
TRBV11-3	-	TRBJ1-3	-	CASSLGRVMSNTIYF	TGTGCCAGCAGCTTAGGCCGCGTCATGTCAAACACCATATATTTT
TRBV6-6	TRBD2	TRBJ2-1	-	CASTLSGGNNEQFF	TGTGCCAGCACCCTTAGCGGGGGGAACAATGAGCAGTTCTTC
TRBV6-4	TRBD1	TRBJ1-5	-	CASSDDRAYASNQPQHF	TGTGCCAGCAGTGATGACAGGGCATATGCGAGCAATCAGCCCCAGCATTTT
TRBV18	-	TRBJ2-3	once	CASSPWATDTQYF	TGTGCCAGCTCACCCTGGGCCACAGATACGCAGTATTTT
TRBV25-1	-	TRBJ1-2	-	CASSVAPNYGYTF	TGTGCCAGCAGTGTGGCACCCAACTATGGCTACACCTTC
TRBV6-5	TRBD2	TRBJ2-1	-	CASTAASGTVEQFF	TGTGCCAGCACGGCGGCTAGCGGGACTGTTGAGCAGTTCTTC
TRBV6-2/TRBV6-3	-	TRBJ1-2	-	CASSPVSGGRDYGYTF	TGTGCCAGCAGTCCCGTTTCGGGGGGAAGAGACTATGGCTACACCTTC
TRBV7-9	TRBD1	TRBJ1-2	-	CASRLSGTGGFPYGYTF	TGTGCCAGCAGGCTATCCGGGACAGGGGGCTTTCCCTATGGCTACACCTTC
TRBV27	TRBD1	TRBJ2-5	-	CASSPEQGEETQYF	TGTGCCAGCAGTCCGGAACAGGGGGAAGAGACCCAGTACTTC
TRBV5-4	TRBD1	TRBJ2-7	-	CACTSGGRYEQYF	TGTGCCTGCACCTCAGGGGGCCGCTACGAGCAGTACTTC
TRBV2	-	TRBJ2-7	-	CASGWTEGYEQYF	TGTGCCAGCGGCTGGACAGAGGGCTACGAGCAGTACTTC
TRBV24-1	-	TRBJ1-3	-	CATSAGGNTIYF	TGTGCCACCAGTGCCGGTGGAAACACCATATATTTT
TRBV29-1	-	TRBJ1-3	-	CSVWGRDTIYF	TGCAGCGTTTGGGGCAGGGACACCATATATTTT
TRBV11-2	TRBD2	TRBJ2-1	-	CASSLVAPSAGGSNEQFF	TGTGCCAGCAGCTTAGTAGCCCCCTCGGCGGGGGGCTCCAATGAGCAGTTCTTC
TRBV7-7	TRBD2	TRBJ2-1	-	CATRLAGDPYNEQFF	TGTGCCACCCGACTAGCGGGAGATCCCTACAATGAGCAGTTCTTC
TRBV5-1	-	TRBJ2-7	-	CASSGGQGAGTSRYEQYF	TGCGCCAGCAGCGGGGGACAGGGAGCTGGGACTAGCAGGTACGAGCAGTACTTC
TRBV18	-	TRBJ2-1	-	CASSPGHQGSDEQFF	TGTGCCAGCTCACCGGGTCATCAGGGGAGCGATGAGCAGTTCTTC
TRBV6-5	TRBD2	TRBJ2-1	-	CASSRLSGTYNEQFF	TGTGCCAGCAGCCGTCTTAGCGGGACCTACAATGAGCAGTTCTTC
TRBV7-8	-	TRBJ2-3	-	CASSLESGGPSPYF	TGTGCCAGCAGCTTAGAATCCGGGGGACCCTCCCCGTATTTT
TRBV30	TRBD2	TRBJ2-1	few	CAWNGGGLHNEQFF	TGTGCCTGGAATGGCGGGGGGCTCCACAATGAGCAGTTCTTC
TRBV24-1	TRBD1	TRBJ1-1	once	CATSDRTGDSTEAFF	TGTGCCACCAGTGACCGGACAGGGGATAGCACTGAAGCTTTCTTT
TRBV5-1	TRBD2	TRBJ2-5	once	CASTQGGGSQTQYF	TGCGCCAGCACCCAAGGTGGCGGGAGTCAGACCCAGTACTTC
TRBV2	-	TRBJ1-5	-	CATSPDRSNQPQHF	TGTGCCACCAGTCCAGACAGGAGCAATCAGCCCCAGCATTTT
TRBV5-1	-	TRBJ2-1	-	CASSLPAGGIGNEQFF	TGCGCCAGCAGCTTGCCGGCGGGTGGTATAGGGAATGAGCAGTTCTTC
TRBV5-1	-	TRBJ2-6	-	CASSYDGGGANVLTF	TGCGCCAGCAGCTATGACGGGGGAGGGGCCAACGTCCTGACTTTC
TRBV7-8	TRBD2	TRBJ2-7	-	CASSLDPAGGAYEQYF	TGTGCCAGCAGCTTAGATCCAGCGGGAGGTGCCTACGAGCAGTACTTC
TRBV6-5	TRBD1	TRBJ2-7	-	CASSTGTGWNYEQYF	TGTGCCAGCAGTACCGGGACAGGTTGGAACTACGAGCAGTACTTC
TRBV19	TRBD1	TRBJ2-1	-	CASRAKGDRGYNEQFF	TGTGCCAGTAGGGCTAAGGGGGACAGGGGTTACAATGAGCAGTTCTTC
TRBV7-9	-	TRBJ2-6	-	CASSPPSGANVLTF	TGTGCCAGCAGCCCCCCGAGTGGGGCCAACGTCCTGACTTTC
TRBV5-1	TRBD2	TRBJ2-2	few	CASSLRLRGDANTGELFF	TGCGCCAGCAGCTTGCGACTGCGGGGGGATGCGAACACCGGGGAGCTGTTTTTT
TRBV30	TRBD1	TRBJ1-4	-	CACETGYTEKLFF	TGTGCCTGCGAGACAGGGTATACAGAAAAACTGTTTTTT
TRBV3-1/TRBV3-2	-	TRBJ2-3	-	CASSRKLSNTDTQYF	TGTGCCAGCAGCCGCAAACTAAGCAACACAGATACGCAGTATTTT